What follows describes a single T cell receptor beta chain. The sample comes from a study of blood T cell repertoires in COVID-19. The trim removed 6 bases at V and 2 bases at J, leaving 8 bases unmatched. CDR1 and CDR2 (germline): SGHNT, YENEEA. The CDR3 contains 15 residues. Sequencing was performed with immunoSEQ multiplex PCR; in TCRdb, only in-frame clones are kept and a portion is missing. The sample records around 57,000 clones, 80% to 90% being singletons. The sequenced material came from peripheral blood. The rearrangement links TRBV11-3 to TRBJ2-5, with 8 bases that match TRBD2. This receptor was obtained from a human donor in a cohort sampled during active COVID-19. CDR3 bases: TGTGCCAGCAGTTGGGGAACTAGCGGTCAAGAGACCCAGTACTTC. Amino acid sequence: CASSWGTSGQETQYF.